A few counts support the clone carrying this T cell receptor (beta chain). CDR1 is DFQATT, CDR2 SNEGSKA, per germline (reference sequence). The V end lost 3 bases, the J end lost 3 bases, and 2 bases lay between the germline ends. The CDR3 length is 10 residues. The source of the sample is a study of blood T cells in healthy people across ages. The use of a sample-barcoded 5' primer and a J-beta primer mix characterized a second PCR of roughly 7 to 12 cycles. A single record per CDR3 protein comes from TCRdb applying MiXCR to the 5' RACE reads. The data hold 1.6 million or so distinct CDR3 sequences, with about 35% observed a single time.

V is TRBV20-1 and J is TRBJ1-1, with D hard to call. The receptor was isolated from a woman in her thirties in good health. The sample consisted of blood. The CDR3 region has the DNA TGCAGTGCTAGTCACACTGAAGCTTTCTTT. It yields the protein CSASHTEAFF.